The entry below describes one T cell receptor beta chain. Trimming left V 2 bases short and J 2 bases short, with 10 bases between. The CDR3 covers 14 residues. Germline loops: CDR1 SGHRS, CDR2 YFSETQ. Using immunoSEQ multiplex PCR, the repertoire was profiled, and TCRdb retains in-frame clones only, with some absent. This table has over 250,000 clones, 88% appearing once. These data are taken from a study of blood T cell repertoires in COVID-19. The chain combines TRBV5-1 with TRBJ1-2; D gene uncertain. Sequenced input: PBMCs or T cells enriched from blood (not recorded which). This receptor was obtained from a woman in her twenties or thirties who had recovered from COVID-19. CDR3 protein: CASSLAEPNYGYTF. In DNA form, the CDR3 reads TGCGCCAGCAGCTTAGCCGAGCCCAACTATGGCTACACCTTC.